This is a list of T cell receptor beta chains from one sample in a study of blood T cells in healthy people across ages. TCRdb called the 5' RACE reads again in MiXCR, with one record for every CDR3 protein. Seen here are about 570,000 distinct CDR3 sequences, 27% observed once, and the top ten hold about a fifth. The specimen was blood. Receptor source: a woman aged 70-85 years in good health. The CDR3 runs from the conserved cysteine through the conserved F or W. Each record gives: D gene, clone size, V gene, J gene, CDR3 length, CDR3 DNA, CDR3 protein. D genes are given only for firm matches. Size is stated for part of the rows, as once, few or many counts, or as a class when the clone is expanded.

.,.,TRBV20-1,TRBJ2-1,15,TGCAGTGCTAGAGATGAGGGGGGCACTCTCAATGAGCAGTTCTTC,CSARDEGGTLNEQFF
.,few,TRBV11-1,TRBJ2-5,13,TGTGCCAGCAGCCCAGGGGAACGGACGAAGCAGTACTTC,CASSPGERTKQYF
.,.,TRBV6-6,TRBJ1-4,13,TGTGCCAGCTATGGGCAGGAAACTGAAAAACTGTTTTTT,CASYGQETEKLFF
TRBD1,.,TRBV7-9,TRBJ1-1,17,TGTGCCAGCAGCCCCTTGGTGGGGCTCGGACAGGACGTTGAAGCTTTCTTT,CASSPLVGLGQDVEAFF
TRBD1,few,TRBV11-2,TRBJ2-7,13,TGTGCCAGCAGCCCCCAACGACAGGGCGAGCAGTACTTC,CASSPQRQGEQYF
TRBD2,many,TRBV11-2,TRBJ2-1,18,TGTGCCAGCAACCTCATACTAGCGGGGGCCACCAAGTACAATGAGCAGTTCTTC,CASNLILAGATKYNEQFF
TRBD1,.,TRBV5-1,TRBJ1-1,15,TGCGCCAGCCGTCCGTTAGACAGGGTGAACACTGAAGCTTTCTTT,CASRPLDRVNTEAFF
.,.,TRBV6-6,TRBJ1-6,14,TGTGCCAGCAGTTTGAACAGGAGGAATTCACCCCTCCACTTT,CASSLNRRNSPLHF
.,.,TRBV24-1,TRBJ2-3,16,TGTGCCACCAGTGATTTCGGGCAGGGAGGTGGCGATACGCAGTATTTT,CATSDFGQGGGDTQYF
.,.,TRBV6-1,TRBJ2-3,12,TGTGCCAGCAGTGAACTTCGAAATGCGCAGTATTTT,CASSELRNAQYF
.,.,TRBV12-3/TRBV12-4,TRBJ2-7,13,TGTGCCAGCAGTTTGCAGGGGCAGGGCGAGCAGTACTTC,CASSLQGQGEQYF
.,.,TRBV6-6,TRBJ1-2,10,TGTGCCAGCAATGAGTATGGCTACACCTTC,CASNEYGYTF
.,few,TRBV5-1,TRBJ1-1,15,TGCGCCAGCAGCTACGTCAGGGGTACCGACACTGAAGCTTTCTTT,CASSYVRGTDTEAFF